The 25 T cell receptor beta chains below all came from one sample that was sequenced in a study of OX40 agonist ivuxolimab in advanced cancers. The repertoire was sequenced with immunoSEQ multiplex PCR; TCRdb's copy has only in-frame clones and lacks some. The sample yields 87,000 or so clones, roughly 84% seen once. Sample: CD4+ or CD8+ T cells sorted from blood, taken in a trial of the OX40 agonist ivuxolimab. All receptors derive from an adult with an advanced solid tumor such as melanoma, head and neck, liver or kidney cancer.

This chain links TRBV2 with TRBJ2-2, with D perhaps assigned TRBD1 or TRBD2 (5 bases each). Per the germline V gene, CDR1 is SNHLY and CDR2 is FYNNEI. CDR3 length: 15 amino acids. The germline V and J ends were trimmed by 5 bases and 2 bases, with 12 bases remaining between them. The CDR3 DNA reads as TGTGCCAGCAGTCGAGGGACGGCTAACACCGGGGAGCTGTTTTTT. Translating it yields CASSRGTANTGELFF.

The CDR3 loop reads CASSKGPNQPQHF. CDR3 sequence (DNA): TGTGCCAGTAGTAAGGGCCCGAATCAGCCCCAGCATTTT. The V gene is TRBV19, the J gene TRBJ1-5; the D is unclear. There are 13 residues in the CDR3. The V gene lost 4 bases and the J gene lost 4 bases, with 8 bases spanning the gap. CDR1 LNHDA and CDR2 SQIVND come from the germline V gene (reference sequence).

V usage is TRBV28 and J usage is TRBJ2-4, with 7 bases matching TRBD2. The V and J ends lost 7 bases and 8 bases, in that order; junction bases with no gene match: 17. The length of the CDR3 is 16 residues. CDR1 is MDHEN and CDR2 is SYDVKM in the germline V gene. DNA for the CDR3: TGTGCCAGCAAATCGGGCGGGAGAGGGGTTATAGACATTCAGTACTTC. Encoded protein: CASKSGGRGVIDIQYF.

V usage is TRBV2 and J usage is TRBJ2-4; 8 bases are shared with TRBD1. The CDR3 loop spans 16 amino acids. From germline, CDR1 is SNHLY and CDR2 FYNNEI. Trimming at V came to 8 bases and at J to 2 bases, leaving 11 bases not matched to a gene. As DNA, the CDR3 is TGTGCCAGCCACCCCCCAGGGGGCGCGACCAAAAACATTCAGTACTTC. This encodes CASHPPGGATKNIQYF.

The chain combines TRBV4-1 with TRBJ2-1; D might be TRBD1 (6 bases). Germline CDR1 reads MGHRA; CDR2 reads YSYEKL. CDR3 length: 15 amino acids. V was shortened by 5 bases and J by 7 bases, with 18 bases between the two germline ends. The CDR3 DNA reads TGCGCCAGCAGCATCAGGGACACCGGTGGGAATGAGCAGTTCTTC. Protein product: CASSIRDTGGNEQFF.

This chain joins TRBV4-2 and TRBJ2-1; 11 bases agree with TRBD2. The germline V gene has CDR1 LGHNA and CDR2 YNFKEQ. The CDR3 is made up of 15 amino acids. V was clipped by 3 bases and J by 5 bases; unmatched bases: 3. The CDR3 reads CASSQTSGNNNEQFF. CDR3 DNA: TGTGCCAGCAGCCAGACTAGCGGGAATAACAATGAGCAGTTCTTC.

The gene calls are TRBV7-9 and TRBJ2-3, with D hard to call. Trimming pared 5 bases from V and 5 bases from J, leaving 20 bases between. The CDR3 runs 16 residues. The germline V gene has CDR1 SEHNR and CDR2 FQNEAQ (reference sequence). Written as DNA, the CDR3 is TGTGCCAGCAGCCCACCCGGGTTAGCCCAAGGAGATACGCAGTATTTT. Protein: CASSPPGLAQGDTQYF. Using reference TRBV7-9 and TRBJ2-3 for the parts outside the CDR3, the full variable domain is DTGVSQNPRHKITKRGQNVTFRCDPISEHNRLYWYRQTLGQGPEFLTYFQNEAQLEKSRLLSDRFSAERPKGSFSTLEIQRTEQGDSAMYLCASSPPGLAQGDTQYFGPGTRLTVL.

The CDR3 is CASSGTGSTDTQYF. As DNA, the CDR3 is TGTGCCAGCAGCGGGACAGGGAGCACAGATACGCAGTATTTT. The V and J genes are TRBV7-2 and TRBJ2-3; 9 bases match TRBD1. Looked up from germline, CDR1 is SGHTA and CDR2 is FQGNSA. The CDR3 has 14 residues. V trimming: 5 bases; J trimming: 0 bases; junction bases outside the gene matches: 0.

There are a few counts of this clone. The chain is built from TRBV28 and TRBJ2-5, with 8 bases matching TRBD1. V lost 8 bases to trimming and J lost 5 bases; unmatched junction nucleotides: 16. CDR1 is MDHEN and CDR2 is SYDVKM in the germline V gene. The CDR3 has 16 amino acids. CDR3 region: CASRSGTGRGPETQYF. The CDR3 region has the DNA TGTGCCAGCCGCTCGGGGACAGGTCGAGGGCCGGAGACCCAGTACTTC.

CDR3 in DNA: TGCGCCAGCAGCCAGCAACCCGGGACAGAGAACACCGGGGAGCTGTTTTTT. Protein sequence: CASSQQPGTENTGELFF. The V gene is TRBV4-1, the J gene TRBJ2-2; 7 nucleotides align to TRBD1. The CDR3 contains 17 residues. From germline, CDR1 is MGHRA and CDR2 YSYEKL. Trimming removed 3 bases from V and 1 base from J; junction bases left unmatched: 8.

The chain carries TRBV2 and TRBJ2-7; 9 nucleotides line up with TRBD1. Trimming at V came to 4 bases and at J to 6 bases, leaving 10 bases not matched to a gene. CDR3 length: 15 amino acids. Per the germline V gene, CDR1 is SNHLY and CDR2 is FYNNEI. The CDR3 sequence: CASSVTGTGTAEQYF. The CDR3 DNA is TGTGCCAGCAGTGTCACCGGGACAGGGACTGCCGAGCAGTACTTC.

The chain joins TRBV28 to TRBJ1-1; 11 positions agree with TRBD1. The germline V gene has CDR1 MDHEN and CDR2 SYDVKM. The length of the CDR3 is 17 residues. V was clipped by 5 bases and J by 4 bases; unmatched bases: 12. In DNA form, the CDR3 reads TGTGCCAGCAGTCTCCCGGGACAGGGGGGATTTGGCACTGAAGCTTTCTTT. It is translated as CASSLPGQGGFGTEAFF.

The V call is TRBV4-1, the J call TRBJ2-7; 13 bases map to TRBD2. The V gene end was trimmed by 8 bases and the J gene end by 3 bases; junction bases not matched to a gene: 7. CDR3 length equals 15 residues. Germline V gene lookup returns CDR1 MGHRA and CDR2 YSYEKL. The CDR3 spells CASGPRTSGSYEQYF. The CDR3 nucleotides read TGCGCCAGCGGGCCGCGGACTAGCGGGAGCTACGAGCAGTACTTC.

This clone has only one observation. V is TRBV2 and J is TRBJ2-1; D remains unclear. This CDR3 is 13 amino acids long. Germline-derived CDR1 and CDR2 are SNHLY and FYNNEI. Trimming cost V 6 bases and J 5 bases, with 11 bases left between them. CDR3 protein: CASRRWGDNEQFF. CDR3 coding DNA: TGTGCCAGCAGGCGGTGGGGTGACAATGAGCAGTTCTTC.

The chain carries TRBV18 and TRBJ2-2; no firm D call. CDR1 and CDR2 from the germline V gene are KGHSH and LQKENI. The CDR3 has 13 amino acids. V was clipped by 2 bases and J by 3 bases, with 4 bases between them. The CDR3 spells CASSPYDTGELFF. CDR3 nucleotide sequence: TGTGCCAGCTCACCATACGACACCGGGGAGCTGTTTTTT.

This clone is a singleton in its sample. The V gene is TRBV5-1, the J gene TRBJ2-7, with 7 bases lining up with TRBD2. The CDR3 has 14 amino acids. The V segment lost 3 bases and the J segment 2 bases; nucleotides outside the gene matches: 5. Germline CDR1 and CDR2: SGHRS and YFSETQ. CDR3 bases: TGCGCCAGCAGCTGGGGGGGAACAACCTACGAGCAGTACTTC. This encodes CASSWGGTTYEQYF.

The chain has TRBV4-3 and TRBJ2-2; the D gene could be TRBD1 or TRBD2 (6 bases each). The V gene's germline CDR1 is LGHNA and CDR2 YSLEER. This CDR3 spans 17 amino acids. V was cut by 0 bases and J by 7 bases, with 18 bases left in between. The CDR3 here is CASSQDWTAAGYGELFF. The DNA for the CDR3 is TGCGCCAGCAGCCAAGACTGGACAGCTGCGGGATACGGGGAGCTGTTTTTT.

The chain carries TRBV5-4 and TRBJ2-2; 11 nucleotides line up with TRBD2. Germline CDR1 reads SGHNT; CDR2 reads YYREEE (reference sequence). Trimming cost V 3 bases and J 8 bases; bases outside gene matches: 3. CDR3 length: 14 residues. CDR3 DNA sequence: TGTGCCAGCAGCTGGGGACTAGCGGCTGGGGAGCTGTTTTTT. The encoded protein is CASSWGLAAGELFF.

This clone was recorded once. The chain uses TRBV11-2 and TRBJ2-5; 11 bases are a match to TRBD2. The CDR3 extends over 19 amino acids. Germline lookup yields CDR1 SGHAT and CDR2 FQNNGV. V was pared by 5 bases and J by 6 bases, with 20 bases of the junction left unmatched. Here the CDR3 DNA reads TGTGCCAGCAGCCTAGGGGGACTAGCGGTCCCAAGGCGGGGGAAGACCCAGTACTTC. It is translated as CASSLGGLAVPRRGKTQYF.

V and J are TRBV27 and TRBJ2-7, with D possibly matching TRBD1 (5 bases). The CDR3 sequence is 16 residues long. Germline assignment: CDR1 MNHEY and CDR2 SMNVEV (reference sequence). The ends were cut back, 2 bases at V and 2 bases at J, with 16 bases in the middle. Here the CDR3 DNA reads TGTGCCAGCAGTTTAGCAGCGACAGCAGAAGCCTACGAGCAGTACTTC. Its protein product is CASSLAATAEAYEQYF.

The rearrangement joins TRBV11-3 to TRBJ2-1; D is perhaps TRBD2 (6 bases). Trimming took off 4 bases at V and 5 bases at J, with 12 bases between the two ends. The CDR3 length is 14 residues. The germline CDR1 and CDR2 sequences are SGHNT and YENEEA. The CDR3 reads CASSSSGGDNEQFF. Here the CDR3 DNA reads TGTGCCAGCAGCTCCAGCGGAGGGGACAATGAGCAGTTCTTC.

V usage is TRBV12-5 and J usage is TRBJ2-7, with 9 bases fitting TRBD2. CDR1 LGHNT and CDR2 FRNRAP come from the germline V gene. The junction had 2 bases not matched to a gene; V was cut back by 5 bases and J by 3 bases. This CDR3 comprises 13 residues. CDR3 sequence reads: CASGPRGGYEQYF. Written as DNA, the CDR3 is TGTGCTAGTGGTCCGCGGGGGGGCTACGAGCAGTACTTC.

The J gene is TRBJ2-3, the V gene TRBV6-1, with a tentative D call TRBD2 (5 bases). Trimming stripped 6 bases from V and 7 bases from J, with 8 bases between. This CDR3 is 11 amino acids long. The germline CDR1 and CDR2 sequences are MNHNS and SASEGT. The CDR3 DNA follows: TGTGCCAGCAGGTCGGGATATACGCAGTATTTT. Amino acid sequence: CASRSGYTQYF.

V gene TRBV19 combines with J gene TRBJ1-6; 7 bases line up with TRBD1. In germline, CDR1 is LNHDA, CDR2 SQIVND (reference sequence). CDR3 length: 15 amino acids. Trimming took 3 bases from V and 6 from J; bases not matched to a gene: 5. As DNA, the CDR3 is TGTGCCAGTAGTATCCAGGACAGGACTAATTCACCCCTCCACTTT. Translation gives CASSIQDRTNSPLHF.

The chain joins TRBV5-6 to TRBJ2-7; D unclear. Germline V lookup: CDR1 SGHDT, CDR2 YYEEEE. This CDR3 spans 12 amino acids. V was cut by 0 bases and J by 4 bases, with 5 bases left in between. This CDR3 reads CASSLGGYEQYF. CDR3 DNA sequence: TGTGCCAGCAGCTTGGGGGGTTACGAGCAGTACTTC.